Below, one TCR beta chain is given with its context. Its specificity is unknown. The data stem from a study of T-cell memory formation after mild COVID-19. MiXCR, applied by TCRdb to the 5' RACE reads, yields one record per CDR3 protein. This table holds about 200,000 distinct CDR3 sequences, around 9.1% found once. Study-level results: Clones shrinking from day 15 to 85 showed even CD4/CD8 mixes; later expanders tilted CD4+. The CD4+ clones that contracted clustered mainly within CM and EM, and the CD8+ clones concentrated in EMRA. Memory from before infection featured some responding clones, which suggests cross-reactive memory joined.

Trimming took off 1 base at V and 6 bases at J, with 11 bases between the two ends. Germline CDR1 is MGHRA and CDR2 is YSYEKL. The CDR3 consists of 14 residues. Sequencing was done on a sample of PBMCs or a T cell subset sorted from them (not recorded which). This receptor was taken from a man aged 18 to 29 who had mild COVID-19 (a few samples of this study predate the infection). Cell type and time point are not known. This sequence joins TRBV4-1 and TRBJ2-3; no reliable D call. The CDR3 spells CASSQGDGWDTQYF. DNA for the CDR3: TGCGCCAGCAGCCAAGGTGATGGATGGGATACGCAGTATTTT.